These T cell receptor beta chains were read from a single sample in a study of cytomegalovirus exposure and HLA in healthy donors. Some clones are missing from TCRdb's copy, which holds only in-frame ones; the method was immunoSEQ multiplex PCR. The table records about 82,000 clones, approximately 80% of them present only once. Sequencing was done on a sample of PBMCs. Receptor source: a human donor in good health. The conserved cysteine and the conserved F or W are not part of the CDR3 here. The D gene is left open where the match is weak.

TRBJ2-1 . TRBV12-2 ASRPGTRDYNEQF
TRBJ1-2 . TRBV5-1 ASSPRPGAPSDYGYT
TRBJ1-5 . TRBV15 ATSRVPPGQPQH
TRBJ1-1 TRBD1 TRBV7-9 ASRGPGQSLLEAF
TRBJ2-1 TRBD2 TRBV19 ASSPQLAWNEQF
TRBJ2-7 TRBD2 TRBV5-1 ASSFLAGGYEQY
TRBJ2-5 TRBD2 TRBV27 ASSPQFFSGGASFETQY
TRBJ1-2 TRBD1 TRBV5-4 ASRPNQGVYGYT
TRBJ2-7 . TRBV6-6 ASSPTGPSYEQY
TRBJ2-3 TRBD2 TRBV12-5 ASGQLAGGLTDTQY
TRBJ2-5 . TRBV9 ASSVDPAAQETQY
TRBJ2-3 . TRBV7-8 ASGRNRGDTQY
TRBJ2-5 . TRBV19 ASSPLPGLETQY
TRBJ2-1 TRBD1 TRBV19 ASSHDRGPYNEQF
TRBJ1-2 . TRBV6-5 ASSYAGANYGYT
TRBJ1-2 . TRBV6-5 ASSYDAPSGAGYT
TRBJ2-7 TRBD1 TRBV5-1 ASSPDRVYEQY
TRBJ1-6 . TRBV27 ASSLSPPGYNSPLH
TRBJ1-3 . TRBV5-6 ASSFSPGAGNTIY
TRBJ1-5 TRBD1 TRBV7-2 ASSSWDREYSNQPQH
TRBJ2-2 . TRBV2 ASSDWGRNTGELF
TRBJ2-7 . TRBV7-9 ASSLDRGTHEQY
TRBJ2-5 TRBD2 TRBV30 AWSETSGGTETQY
TRBJ2-7 TRBD2 TRBV4-1 ASSTAGGERSYEQY
TRBJ2-3 TRBD2 TRBV10-2 ASGGGGSADTQY
TRBJ1-2 TRBD1 TRBV7-8 ASGGTGRTLYGYT
TRBJ2-5 . TRBV7-9 ASSPWGGSQETQY
TRBJ1-2 . TRBV11-2 ASSLVGRGYGYT
TRBJ1-3 . TRBV5-1 ASSLGRGARGNTIY
TRBJ2-7 . TRBV6-5 ASSSGFGQGYEQY